This T cell receptor beta chain was captured by sequencing in a study of T cells in Graves' hyperthyroidism and ophthalmopathy. This CDR3 contains 14 residues. CDR1 and CDR2 from the germline V gene are SNHLY and FYNNEI. The V end lost 4 bases, the J end lost 4 bases, and 11 bases lay between the germline ends. This clonotype was seen ten or more times. RNA transcripts provided the source from which TCR beta CDR3 regions were amplified. The study used the HTBI primer set for a first-round RT-PCR of the TCR CDR3. TCRdb analysed the multiplex PCR reads with MiXCR anew, one entry per CDR3 protein. The sample includes 500,000 or so distinct CDR3 sequences, more than 15% of them seen just once.

The sample comprised blood. The chain employs TRBV2 and TRBJ1-5; D is possibly TRBD1 (5 bases). This TCR derives from a woman in her thirties with Graves' ophthalmopathy. CDR3: CASSGGYGNQPQHF. The CDR3 region has the DNA TGTGCCAGCAGTGGGGGGTATGGAAATCAGCCCCAGCATTTT.